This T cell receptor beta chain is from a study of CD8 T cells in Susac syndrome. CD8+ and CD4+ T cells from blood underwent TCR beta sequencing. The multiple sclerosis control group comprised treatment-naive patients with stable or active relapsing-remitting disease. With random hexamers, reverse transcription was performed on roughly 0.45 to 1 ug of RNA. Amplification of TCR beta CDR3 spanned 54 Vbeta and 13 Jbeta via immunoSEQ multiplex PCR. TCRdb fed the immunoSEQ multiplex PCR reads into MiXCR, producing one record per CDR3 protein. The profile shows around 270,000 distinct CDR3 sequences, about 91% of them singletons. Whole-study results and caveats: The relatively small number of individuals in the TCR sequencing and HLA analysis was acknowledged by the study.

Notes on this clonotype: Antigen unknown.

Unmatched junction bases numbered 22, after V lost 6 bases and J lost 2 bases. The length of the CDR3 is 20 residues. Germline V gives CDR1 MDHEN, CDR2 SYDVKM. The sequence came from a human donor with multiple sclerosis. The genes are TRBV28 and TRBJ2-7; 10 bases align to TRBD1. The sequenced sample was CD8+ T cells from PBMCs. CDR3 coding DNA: TGTGCCAGCAGGGGAGTGTTCCTCTCAGACGTCGGGACAGGGGCCTACGAGCAGTACTTC. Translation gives CASRGVFLSDVGTGAYEQYF.